This passage covers 13 T cell receptor beta chains from one sample sequenced in a study of T cell responses to AZD1222 COVID-19 vaccine. Clones were read by immunoSEQ multiplex PCR, and TCRdb kept only the in-frame ones, dropping some. The sample lists 120,000 or so clones; 80% to 90% were seen once. The source material was peripheral blood, sampled on day 0 of AZD1222 vaccination. The receptors originated from an adult in good health.

This chain uses TRBV11-2 with TRBJ2-6; TRBD2 might be the D (5 bases). V lost 4 bases and J lost 0, with 13 bases in between. The CDR3 loop spans 17 amino acids. The germline V gene has CDR1 SGHAT and CDR2 FQNNGV. CDR3 sequence (DNA): TGTGCCAGCAGCTCCCTAAGACGGGACTCTGGGGCCAACGTCCTGACTTTC. It specifies CASSSLRRDSGANVLTF.

The CDR3 DNA sequence: TGTGCCACCAGCACCACCACACAGCCGGATACGCAGTATTTT. Amino acids: CATSTTTQPDTQYF. The J gene is TRBJ2-3, the V gene TRBV15, with D unclear. From germline, CDR1 is LNHNV and CDR2 YYDKDF (reference sequence). This CDR3 spans 14 amino acids. The V gene lost 4 bases and the J gene lost 6 bases, with 14 bases spanning the gap.

The chain recombines TRBV5-5 with TRBJ1-1; weak D call: TRBD1 (6 bases). The V and J ends lost 1 base and 4 bases respectively, with 14 bases between them. Germline V gives CDR1 SGHKS, CDR2 YYEKEE (reference sequence). This CDR3 spans 15 amino acids. The CDR3 bases are TGTGCCAGCAGCTTGAACTGGGGGCGGGGCACTGAAGCTTTCTTT. Encoded protein: CASSLNWGRGTEAFF.

The chain carries TRBV19 and TRBJ2-2; 12 bases are shared with TRBD2. From germline, CDR1 is LNHDA and CDR2 SQIVND (reference sequence). Losses at the gene ends were 3 bases for V and 3 bases for J; bases not matched to a gene: 2. The CDR3 is 16 residues long. This chain's CDR3 is CASSIPSGRDTGELFF. CDR3 sequence (DNA): TGTGCCAGTAGTATCCCTAGCGGGAGGGACACCGGGGAGCTGTTTTTT. Full variable domain (missing parts from reference TRBV19 and TRBJ2-2): DGGITQSPKYLFRKEGQNVTLSCEQNLNHDAMYWYRQDPGQGLRLIYYSQIVNDFQKGDIAEGYSVSREKKESFPLTVTSAQKNPTAFYLCASSIPSGRDTGELFFGEGSRLTVL.

The V gene is TRBV6-5, the J gene TRBJ1-1; D is undetermined. Per the germline V gene, CDR1 is MNHEY and CDR2 is SVGAGI. The CDR3 loop spans 13 amino acids. V lost 2 bases, J lost 11 bases, and 15 bases lay in between. CDR3 region: CASSYAPIERAFF. DNA of the CDR3: TGTGCCAGCAGTTACGCCCCTATTGAACGGGCTTTCTTT.

The CDR3 nucleotides read TGTGCCAGCTCACCACCGGCGGACCCCGAGCAGTACTTC. Its translation is CASSPPADPEQYF. J is TRBJ2-7 and V is TRBV18; no firm D call. V was pared by 0 bases and J by 6 bases, with 9 bases between. The CDR3 totals 13 residues. Germline V lookup: CDR1 KGHSH, CDR2 LQKENI.

V is TRBV6-4 and J is TRBJ2-5; TRBD2 aligns across 9 bases. V trimming: 5 bases; J trimming: 2 bases; junction bases outside the gene matches: 6. Germline-derived CDR1 and CDR2 are MRHNA and SNTAGT. The CDR3 extends over 15 amino acids. DNA of the CDR3: TGTGCCAGCAGTATCTACGCGGGGGGGCAAGAGACCCAGTACTTC. Translated, it gives CASSIYAGGQETQYF.

This rearrangement joins TRBV18 to TRBJ2-2; TRBD1 aligns across 8 bases. Germline CDR1 and CDR2: KGHSH and LQKENI. The CDR3 has 14 amino acids. V shed 3 bases, J shed 6 bases, and the junction held 3 bases outside the gene matches. CDR3 coding DNA: TGTGCCAGCTCACCCCCGACAGGGGCCGGGGAGCTGTTTTTT. Protein: CASSPPTGAGELFF.

The chain links TRBV7-8 to TRBJ2-1; 7 nucleotides match TRBD2. This CDR3 comprises 12 residues. Germline V gene sequence: CDR1 SGHVS, CDR2 FQNEAQ. The V and J ends lost 4 bases and 7 bases, in that order; junction bases with no gene match: 1. CDR3 sequence: CASSSAGNEQFF. CDR3 nucleotides: TGTGCCAGCAGCTCAGCGGGAAATGAGCAGTTCTTC. The full variable domain, its missing parts supplied by reference TRBV7-8 and TRBJ2-1, is GAGVSQSPRYKVAKRGQDVALRCDPISGHVSLFWYQQALGQGPEFLTYFQNEAQLDKSGLPSDRFFAERPEGSVSTLKIQRTQQEDSAVYLCASSSAGNEQFFGPGTRLTVL.

The chain is built from TRBV18 and TRBJ2-3; D is undetermined. V lost 3 bases and J lost 0, with 7 bases in between. The CDR3 loop spans 14 amino acids. Per the germline V gene, CDR1 is KGHSH and CDR2 is LQKENI. DNA for the CDR3: TGTGCCAGCTCACCCCTAGACAGCACAGATACGCAGTATTTT. Its translation: CASSPLDSTDTQYF.

V and J are TRBV6-2 or TRBV6-3 and TRBJ2-7, with 7 bases matching TRBD1. Germline loops: CDR1 MNHEY, CDR2 SVGEGT. J lost 0 bases, V lost 5 bases, and 7 bases had no gene match. CDR3 length equals 15 residues. CDR3 DNA: TGTGCCAGCAGTGACCGGGACAGCGGCTCCTACGAGCAGTACTTC. Residues: CASSDRDSGSYEQYF.

This chain links TRBV10-3 with TRBJ1-1, with D unresolved. CDR3 length: 12 residues. Between the trimmed V and J ends, which lost 2 bases and 1 base, there was a span of 2 bases. Germline-derived CDR1 and CDR2 are ENHRY and SYGVKD. The DNA for the CDR3 is TGTGCCATCAGTGAGGGGAACACTGAAGCTTTCTTT. It specifies CAISEGNTEAFF.

The chain is built from TRBV19 and TRBJ1-4, with D hard to call. There are 16 residues in the CDR3. Deletions cut 6 bases from V and 5 bases from J, with 19 bases between. Germline loops: CDR1 LNHDA, CDR2 SQIVND (reference sequence). The CDR3 spells CASSLTTAGKNEKLFF. As DNA, the CDR3 is TGTGCCAGTAGCCTAACCACGGCCGGAAAAAATGAAAAACTGTTTTTT.